A selection of T cell receptor beta chains follows, all from one sample in a study of Graves' ophthalmopathy and Graves' hyperthyroidism. MiXCR was run by TCRdb on the multiplex PCR reads, yielding one entry per CDR3 protein. The sample lists over a million distinct CDR3 sequences, 35% to 40% seen once, with 11% in the top ten. Sequences were obtained from peripheral blood or thyroid tissue (not recorded which). These receptors all come from an adult man with Graves' hyperthyroidism. Each CDR3 is given with its conserved first and last residue. The D gene is left open where the match is weak. Expanded clones get a size class; other rows say once, few or many, or leave the size out.

>TRBJ2-7|NA|TRBV20-1|NA
TGCAGTGCTAGAGGAGAATTTCTAACCTACGAGCAGTACTTC
CSARGEFLTYEQYF
>TRBJ2-7|NA|TRBV11-2|NA
TGTGCCAGCAGCTTGTCTAGGACGCCGACCTACGAGCAGTACTTC
CASSLSRTPTYEQYF
>TRBJ1-4|many|TRBV29-1|NA
TGCAGCGTTACGTGGACAACTAATGAAAAACTGTTTTTT
CSVTWTTNEKLFF
>TRBJ1-2|many|TRBV10-2|TRBD1
TGCGCCAGCAAGGGGGCCGCTAACTATGGCTACACCTTC
CASKGAANYGYTF
>TRBJ2-2|many|TRBV7-3|NA
TGTGCCAGCAGCCAAACTGCCGGGGAGCTGTTTTTT
CASSQTAGELFF
>TRBJ2-2|few|TRBV10-3|NA
TGTGCCACCAGCCCGGGACTGAACACCGGGGAGCTGTTTTTT
CATSPGLNTGELFF
>TRBJ2-5|many|TRBV5-1|NA
TGTGCCAGCAGCTTAGGGCGGGTTGAAGAGACCCAGTACTTC
CASSLGRVEETQYF
>TRBJ2-7|few|TRBV7-8|NA
TGTGCCAGCAGCCCCTTCTCGACAGGGAGGGACGAGCAGTACTTC
CASSPFSTGRDEQYF
>TRBJ2-5|NA|TRBV10-3|NA
TGTGCCATCAGTCCCAAGGAGACCCAGTACTTC
CAISPKETQYF
>TRBJ2-7|few|TRBV7-2|TRBD2
TGTGCCAGCAGCCTCCGGACTAGCGGGAGTGACGAGCAGTACTTC
CASSLRTSGSDEQYF
>TRBJ1-1|few|TRBV19|TRBD1
TGTGCCAGCAGCCCACAGGGGAGAGTGACTGAAGCTTTCTTT
CASSPQGRVTEAFF
>TRBJ2-7|NA|TRBV4-1|NA
TGCGCCAGCAGCCAAAGTCGGACTTCCTACGAGCAGTACTTC
CASSQSRTSYEQYF
>TRBJ2-7|few|TRBV9|TRBD1
TGTGCCAGCAGCGTCAAGGGGGCCCCCGGCGAGCAGTACTTC
CASSVKGAPGEQYF
>TRBJ2-3|few|TRBV7-9|NA
TGTGCCAGCAGCTTAGGGTTAGCGGTTTTTAGCACAGATACGCAGTATTTT
CASSLGLAVFSTDTQYF
>TRBJ1-1|many|TRBV6-6|NA
TGTGCCAGCAGGTCTAAAGGGCCTGTCACTGAAGCTTTCTTT
CASRSKGPVTEAFF
>TRBJ2-7|many|TRBV12-3/TRBV12-4|NA
TGTGCCAGCGCGGGTTCGACAACCTCCTACGAGCAGTACTTC
CASAGSTTSYEQYF
>TRBJ1-2|few|TRBV29-1|NA
TGCAGCTTGGATCGGGGGAACTATGGCTACACCTTC
CSLDRGNYGYTF
>TRBJ1-2|many|TRBV20-1|NA
TGCAGTGCCATGGATGGCTACACCTTC
CSAMDGYTF
>TRBJ2-7|few|TRBV29-1|TRBD1
TGCAGCGTTAGACTTCAGGCTCAGGGGGCTTACGAGCAGTACTTC
CSVRLQAQGAYEQYF
>TRBJ1-2|few|TRBV29-1|NA
TGCAGCGTTGAAGTGTCCGGGTCAGCTTCTCCTAACTATGGCTACACCTTC
CSVEVSGSASPNYGYTF
>TRBJ2-5|few|TRBV2|TRBD1
TGTGCCAGCAGTGGGACAGGGGACCAGCCCCAGTACTTC
CASSGTGDQPQYF
>TRBJ2-5|NA|TRBV28|TRBD1
TGTGCCAGTATTGGACAGGGGGAGTGGGAGACCCAGTACTTC
CASIGQGEWETQYF
>TRBJ1-5|many|TRBV12-3/TRBV12-4|NA
TGTGCCAGCAGTTCCCAGATTCCTCAGCCCCAGCATTTT
CASSSQIPQPQHF
>TRBJ2-7|many|TRBV7-8|TRBD2
TGTGCCAGCAGCCCCGGGACTAGCTGGGAGCAGTACTTC
CASSPGTSWEQYF
>TRBJ1-4|many|TRBV29-1|TRBD1
TGCAGCGCTAAAACCTCAATACAGGGGACAGAACTGTTTTTT
CSAKTSIQGTELFF
>TRBJ2-5|many|TRBV10-3|NA
TGTGCCATCTCACCGGGACAACAAGAGACCCAGTACTTC
CAISPGQQETQYF
>TRBJ2-2|NA|TRBV18|NA
TGTGCCAGCTCACCACGCAGACAGAACACCGGGGAGCTGTTTTTT
CASSPRRQNTGELFF
>TRBJ2-5|NA|TRBV20-1|NA
TGCAGTGCCGCCGTGGGGGCAGGGCCTCAGCCCCAGTACTTC
CSAAVGAGPQPQYF
>TRBJ2-5|many|TRBV7-9|TRBD1
TGTGCCAGCACCCGTATCACAGGGGTAGAGACCCAGTACTTC
CASTRITGVETQYF
>TRBJ2-5|many|TRBV2|NA
TGTGCCAGCACAGGACAAAACCGGGAGACCCAGTACTTC
CASTGQNRETQYF